The sequence of this T cell receptor (beta chain) was determined in a study of OX40 agonist ivuxolimab in advanced cancers. Looking at the study overall: Among those enrolled, mean age was 60 years (range roughly 20 to 80) and less than 90% were male. Partial responses occurred in three patients (one hepatocellular carcinoma, two cutaneous melanoma).

The V gene's germline CDR1 is LGHNT and CDR2 FRNRAP. The V gene lost 7 bases and the J gene lost 8 bases, with 15 bases spanning the gap. The CDR3 sequence is 13 residues long. Method: immunoSEQ multiplex PCR; TCRdb's copy keeps in-frame clones and lacks some. The data show approximately 60,000 clones, approximately 80% seen once. J is TRBJ2-1 and V is TRBV12-5, with D possibly called TRBD1 or TRBD2 (5 bases each). This TCR was sampled from an adult with an advanced solid tumor such as melanoma, head and neck, liver or kidney cancer. The input for sequencing was CD4+ or CD8+ T cells sorted from blood, taken in a trial of the OX40 agonist ivuxolimab. As DNA, the CDR3 is TGTGCTAGTGCGCCTGGGGGTGTGGATGAGCAGTTCTTC. Protein: CASAPGGVDEQFF.